The present T cell receptor (beta chain) was sequenced within a study of T cell clonotyping in hematopoietic cell transplantation. Profiling relied on immunoSEQ multiplex PCR, and the TCRdb table lists in-frame clones only, not all of them. The sample lists 6,000 or so clones, 32% seen once, with about 17% in the top ten. The CDR3 has 18 residues. With V trimmed by 5 bases and J by 0 bases, 10 bases remained unmatched. Germline CDR1 SGHTA, CDR2 FQGNSA. Study outcomes and limitations: Graft donor and pretransplant recipient Inverse Simpson Index values predicted broader posttransplant TCR diversity. Few recipient clonotypes overlapped donors; over 97% were de novo at given depth.

This clone was seen a handful of times. The antigen is undetermined. This chain joins TRBV7-2 and TRBJ2-7; TRBD2 agrees at 13 bases. The receptor's source is a female patient in her fifties or sixties who had an allogeneic stem cell transplant from an unrelated donor, so the T cells may come from the graft donor. Some clones in this sample may be carry-over from other donors' samples. Specimen: peripheral blood mononuclear cells, collected 30 days after allogeneic stem cell transplant. CDR3 residues: CASSVTGTSGVSSYEQYF. As DNA, the CDR3 is TGTGCCAGCAGCGTAACCGGGACTAGCGGGGTTAGCTCCTACGAGCAGTACTTC.